This T cell receptor (beta chain) was documented in a study of blood T cell repertoires in COVID-19. Study information: The samples span acute and convalescent COVID-19 from the United States, Italy and Spain. T cells, B-cell-depleted T cells, or PBMCs supplied cDNA or gDNA.

V was pared by 8 bases and J by 14 bases, with 9 bases of the junction left unmatched. CDR3 length: 12 amino acids. In the original processing: Quantification of nucleated cells was approximated via reference gene primer amplification. The assay was immunoSEQ multiplex PCR, and TCRdb's table has in-frame clones only and misses some. The V and J calls and clone size come from that table; D and trimming were worked out from the DNA. The repertoire consists of 350,000 to 450,000 clones, with around 90% occurring once and the leading ten covering 3%. The receptor was derived from a human donor in a cohort sampled during active COVID-19. Material for sequencing was peripheral blood. V gene TRBV12-3 or TRBV12-4 combines with J gene TRBJ2-5, with 12 bases matching TRBD2. The CDR3 sequence is CASLTSGGPSYF. The CDR3 region has the DNA TGTGCCAGCCTCACTAGCGGGGGGCCGTCTTACTTC.